Listed below are T cell receptor beta chains from one sample, sequenced in a study of blood T cell repertoires in COVID-19. Profiling relied on immunoSEQ multiplex PCR, and the TCRdb table lists in-frame clones only, not all of them. Counted here are fewer than 300,000 clones, roughly 85% occurring once; the ten biggest clones make up roughly 14%. Input material: peripheral blood. These TCRs come from a human donor in a cohort sampled during active COVID-19. CDR3s include the opening cysteine and the closing phenylalanine or tryptophan. Each record gives: CDR3 length, J gene, V gene, CDR3 protein.

>16|TRBJ2-1|TRBV3-1/TRBV3-2
CASSQVTSGRANEQFF
>13|TRBJ1-2|TRBV5-1
CASSPRDSYGYTF
>16|TRBJ2-6|TRBV19
CASSITADTGANVLTF
>14|TRBJ1-2|TRBV2
CASSETSVNYGYTF
>13|TRBJ2-5|TRBV11-2
CASSYGFQETQYF
>13|TRBJ1-1|TRBV30
CAWSTGLNTEAFF
>15|TRBJ2-5|TRBV28
CASSPLAGARETQYF
>15|TRBJ2-7|TRBV19
CASSILGAGPYEQYF
>15|TRBJ2-7|TRBV6-5
CASSKQAGGPYEQYF
>13|TRBJ1-2|TRBV3-1/TRBV3-2
CASSQVWRDGYTF
>14|TRBJ2-7|TRBV11-3
CASSPPRAPYEQYF
>15|TRBJ2-5|TRBV28
CASQPGQGVEETQYF
>15|TRBJ1-1|TRBV7-6
CASSPRGDGNTEAFF
>14|TRBJ2-1|TRBV27
CASSFLGLGNEQFF
>16|TRBJ2-1|TRBV19
CASSPTSPGLASEQFF
>13|TRBJ2-5|TRBV4-1
CASSPTAGGTQYF
>13|TRBJ2-3|TRBV5-1
CASEAGGADTQYF